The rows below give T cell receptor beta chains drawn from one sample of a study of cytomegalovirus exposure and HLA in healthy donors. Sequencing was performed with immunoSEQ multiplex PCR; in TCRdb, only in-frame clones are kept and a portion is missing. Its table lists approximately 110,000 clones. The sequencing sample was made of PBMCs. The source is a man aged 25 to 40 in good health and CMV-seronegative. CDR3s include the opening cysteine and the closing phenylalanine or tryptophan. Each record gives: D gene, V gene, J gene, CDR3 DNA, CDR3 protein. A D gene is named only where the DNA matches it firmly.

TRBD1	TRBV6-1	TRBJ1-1	TGTGCCAGCAGTAGGCGACAGGGGCCGAACACTGAAGCTTTCTTT	CASSRRQGPNTEAFF
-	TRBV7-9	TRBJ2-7	TGTGCCAGCAGCCTCGGACAGAGCTCCTACGAGCAGTACTTC	CASSLGQSSYEQYF
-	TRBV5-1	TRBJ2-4	TGCGCCAGCAGCTTGGAAGCAGCCAAAAACATTCAGTACTTC	CASSLEAAKNIQYF
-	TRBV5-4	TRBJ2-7	TGTGCCAGCAGCTTGGACTCACTGGGCGAGCAGTACTTC	CASSLDSLGEQYF
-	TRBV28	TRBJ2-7	TGTGCCAGCACCCTCCAGACAGGAAAGCCCATGAGCGAGCAGTACTTC	CASTLQTGKPMSEQYF
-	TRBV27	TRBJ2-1	TGTGCCAGCAGTTTAGGGCTAGCCTATTACAATGAGCAGTTCTTC	CASSLGLAYYNEQFF
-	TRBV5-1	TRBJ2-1	TGCGCCAGCAGCTTGGCTTTGCGGGGAAGGGAGCAGTTCTTC	CASSLALRGREQFF
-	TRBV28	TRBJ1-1	TGTGCCAGCAGCGTGACAGTGAACACTGAAGCTTTCTTT	CASSVTVNTEAFF
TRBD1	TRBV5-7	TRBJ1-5	TGTGCCAGCAGCCACGGCTTGGGACAGGTCAATCAGCCCCAGCATTTT	CASSHGLGQVNQPQHF
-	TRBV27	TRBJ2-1	TGTGCCAGCAGTTCGCGGGACCTGAGCTCCTACAATGAGCAGTTCTTC	CASSSRDLSSYNEQFF
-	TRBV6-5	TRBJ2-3	TGTGCCAGCAAGGCGGCTAGCACAGATACGCAGTATTTT	CASKAASTDTQYF
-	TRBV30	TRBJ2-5	TGTGCCTGGAGTATAAGGGAGGAAGAGACCCAGTACTTC	CAWSIREEETQYF
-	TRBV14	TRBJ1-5	TGTGCCAGCAGCCAATACATCCCTACGGACAGTCTGGCGGATCAGCCCCAGCATTTT	CASSQYIPTDSLADQPQHF
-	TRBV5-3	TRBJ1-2	TGTGCCAGAAGCCCACAGGGATACGGCTACACCTTC	CARSPQGYGYTF
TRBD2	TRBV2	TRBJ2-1	TGTGCCAGCAGTTTCTCGCGGGAGTCGAAGGATGAGCAGTTCTTC	CASSFSRESKDEQFF
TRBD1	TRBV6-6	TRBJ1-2	TGTGCCAGCAGTTCAGGGGGCGGGAGCTCTAACTATGGCTACACCTTC	CASSSGGGSSNYGYTF
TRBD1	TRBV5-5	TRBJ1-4	TGTGCCAGCAGCTTTCCGGGACAGGGTCATGAAAAACTGTTTTTT	CASSFPGQGHEKLFF
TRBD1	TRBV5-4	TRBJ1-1	TGTGCCAGCAGCGGAACTTCAGGGGGACACTCCACTGAAGCTTTCTTT	CASSGTSGGHSTEAFF
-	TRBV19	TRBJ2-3	TGTGCCAGTAAAGCTCGTCCGAACACAGATACGCAGTATTTT	CASKARPNTDTQYF
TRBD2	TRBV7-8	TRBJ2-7	TGTGCCAGCAGCTCCGAGACTAGCGGGAGGCTGAGCTCCTACGAGCAGTACTTC	CASSSETSGRLSSYEQYF
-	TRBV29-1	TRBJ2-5	TGCAGCGCAAACAGGGTCCCCCAAGAGACCCAGTACTTC	CSANRVPQETQYF
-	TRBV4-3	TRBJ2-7	TGCGCCAGCAGCGTCACGCGCGGGCCTGAATACGAGCAGTACTTC	CASSVTRGPEYEQYF
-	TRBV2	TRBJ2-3	TGTGCCAGCAGTTTGAGAGGAGCAGATACGCAGTATTTT	CASSLRGADTQYF
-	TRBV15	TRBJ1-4	TGTGCCACCAGCAGGACCGGGACAACTAATGAAAAACTGTTTTTT	CATSRTGTTNEKLFF
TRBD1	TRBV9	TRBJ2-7	TGTGCCAGCAGCGTCGGGGGACAGGGGAACGAGCAGTACTTC	CASSVGGQGNEQYF
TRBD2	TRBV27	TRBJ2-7	TGTGCCAGCAGTCTTATAGCGGGAGCAGCCTACGAGCAGTACTTC	CASSLIAGAAYEQYF
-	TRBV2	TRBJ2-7	TGTGCCAGCAGTGAAGACAGGACCTACGAGCAGTACTTC	CASSEDRTYEQYF
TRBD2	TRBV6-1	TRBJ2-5	TGTGCCAGCATCCGGGAGGACAATCCGGGGGAGCAGTACTTC	CASIREDNPGEQYF
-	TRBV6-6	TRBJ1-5	TGTGCCAGCAGTTACTGGAAACAGGGAAATAATCAGCCCCAGCATTTT	CASSYWKQGNNQPQHF
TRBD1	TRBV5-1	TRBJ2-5	TGCGCCAGCAGAGACAGGGCTGACCAAGAGACCCAGTACTTC	CASRDRADQETQYF
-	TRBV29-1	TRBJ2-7	TGCAGCGTGGGGGCACGCTACGAGCAGTACTTC	CSVGARYEQYF
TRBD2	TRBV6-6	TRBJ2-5	TGTGCCAGCCTTCCGGGACTAGCGGGACTAGAGACCCAGTACTTC	CASLPGLAGLETQYF
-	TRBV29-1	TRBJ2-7	TGCAGCGTACTCAGGGGATTGTACGAGCAGTACTTC	CSVLRGLYEQYF
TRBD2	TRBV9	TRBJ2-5	TGTGCCAGCAGCGCGGGACTAGCGAGAAAAGAGACCCAGTACTTC	CASSAGLARKETQYF
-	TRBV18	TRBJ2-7	TGTGCCAGCGGGCTCTTGGACAGTCCTACGGTCGAGCAGTACTTC	CASGLLDSPTVEQYF
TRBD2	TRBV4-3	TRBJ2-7	TGCGCCAGCAGCCAACATTCTGCGGGAGCCGGAGAGCAGTACTTC	CASSQHSAGAGEQYF
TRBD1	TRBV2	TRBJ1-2	TGTGCCAGCAGTGAGAGGACAGGAAACTATGGCTACACCTTC	CASSERTGNYGYTF
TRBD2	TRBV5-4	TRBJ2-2	TGTGCCAGCAGCTTTGGGACTAGCGTCGCCGGGGAGCTGTTTTTT	CASSFGTSVAGELFF
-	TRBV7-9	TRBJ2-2	TGTGCCAGCAGCTTAACAGGGATAAGCACCGGGGAGCTGTTTTTT	CASSLTGISTGELFF
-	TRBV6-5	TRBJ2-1	TGTGCCAGCAGTCCCTCCGCCAGCTCCTACAATGAGCAGTTCTTC	CASSPSASSYNEQFF